A selection of T cell receptor beta chains follows, all from one sample in a study of CD8+CD57+ T cells in acquired aplastic anemia. A single record per CDR3 protein comes from TCRdb applying MiXCR to the reads. The sample includes over 40,000 distinct CDR3 sequences, about 60% of them seen just once. The specimen sequenced was sorted CD4+, CD8+, or CD8+CD57+ T cells (not recorded which) from PBMCs. These receptors were obtained from a human donor with aplastic anemia. The CDR3 runs from the conserved cysteine through the conserved F or W. A D gene is named only where the DNA matches it firmly. Part of the rows lack a size; the others show once, few, many or a class for expanded clones.

size,V,J,D,DNA,CDR3
.,TRBV25-1,TRBJ2-5,TRBD1,TGTGCCACCCTGGACAGGGGGCGAGGAGAGACCCAGTACTTC,CATLDRGRGETQYF
.,TRBV29-1,TRBJ2-7,TRBD2,TGCAGCGTTGACAGGACGGGTGGACTAGTGTACGAGCAGTACTTC,CSVDRTGGLVYEQYF
.,TRBV5-1,TRBJ1-1,TRBD1,TGCGCCAGCAGCTTGGGTTCCAGGGGGTACACTGAAGCTTTCTTT,CASSLGSRGYTEAFF
.,TRBV19,TRBJ1-2,.,TGTGCCAGTAGTATTACGATCCAAGATTATGGCTACACCTTC,CASSITIQDYGYTF
.,TRBV15,TRBJ2-7,TRBD2,TGTGCCACCAGCAGAGGGACTAGCGGGGCCTCCTACGAGCAGTACTTC,CATSRGTSGASYEQYF
.,TRBV9,TRBJ2-3,.,TGTGCCAGCAGCGTCGGAGGAGATACGCAGTATTTT,CASSVGGDTQYF
.,TRBV25-1,TRBJ1-6,TRBD1,TGTGCCAGCAGCGGACAGGCTGGGTCACCCCTCCACTTT,CASSGQAGSPLHF
.,TRBV19,TRBJ1-6,.,TGTGCCAGTAGCCGCCGTCTGGACAGAGGCTCCTATAATTCACCCCTCCACTTT,CASSRRLDRGSYNSPLHF
.,TRBV7-9,TRBJ2-5,.,TGTGCCAGCAGCTTCCCAGATCAGCCCCAGTACTTC,CASSFPDQPQYF
.,TRBV15,TRBJ2-3,.,TGTGCCACCCGCCGTGGGAACACCTACACAGATACGCAGTATTTT,CATRRGNTYTDTQYF
.,TRBV7-6,TRBJ2-5,TRBD1,TGTGCCAGCAGCTGGCCCGACAGGGGCGGAGAAGAGACCCAGTACTTC,CASSWPDRGGEETQYF
.,TRBV20-1,TRBJ1-1,.,TGCAGTGCTAGACAAAACAGGAACACTGAAGCTTTCTTT,CSARQNRNTEAFF
many,TRBV10-3,TRBJ1-3,.,TGTGCCAGCGGCCCCGCAGCGGCTGGAAACACCATATATTTT,CASGPAAAGNTIYF
many,TRBV10-3,TRBJ1-2,.,TGTGCCATCAGTGCAAAGGGGATAAGATTCTATGGCTACACCTTC,CAISAKGIRFYGYTF
few,TRBV28,TRBJ1-5,.,TGTGCCAGCAGCAAACCCATAAGGGGGGACCCGCATTTT,CASSKPIRGDPHF
many,TRBV5-1,TRBJ2-7,.,TGCGCCAGCAGCCGGGGGGGACAGGGTGAGGAGCAGTACTTC,CASSRGGQGEEQYF
few,TRBV19,TRBJ1-5,.,TGTGCCAGTAGTATTTCTTGGGGGTACAATCAGCCCCAGCATTTT,CASSISWGYNQPQHF
many,TRBV7-9,TRBJ1-1,.,TGTGCCAGCAGCCTACCCGGTCGGAACACTGAAGCTTTCTTT,CASSLPGRNTEAFF
many,TRBV11-1,TRBJ2-1,.,TGTGCCAGCAGCTCATGGAGGGGGAGAGCGGGTTACGATGAGCAGTTCTTC,CASSSWRGRAGYDEQFF
.,TRBV25-1,TRBJ1-5,TRBD1,TGTGCCAGCAGCGAAGAACGAGGACAGGACCGCAATCAGCCCCAGCATTTT,CASSEERGQDRNQPQHF
.,TRBV29-1,TRBJ2-7,.,TGCAGCGTTGAAGACCCTGGACCGGCTCGAGAGCAGTACTTC,CSVEDPGPAREQYF
many,TRBV2,TRBJ1-3,.,TGTGCCAGCATGACGGGACAATCTGGAAACACCATATATTTT,CASMTGQSGNTIYF
few,TRBV7-8,TRBJ1-2,.,TGTGCCAGCAGCTCCCCGGCCAGTCGAGACTATGGCTACACCTTC,CASSSPASRDYGYTF
.,TRBV11-2,TRBJ2-4,.,TGTGCCAGCAACTTGCACGACGGCCGCTTAAGAAACATTCAGTACTTC,CASNLHDGRLRNIQYF
.,TRBV10-1,TRBJ2-1,TRBD2,TGCGCCAGCAGTGAGTCGACTAGCGGGGGGAATGAGCAGTTCTTC,CASSESTSGGNEQFF
.,TRBV7-9,TRBJ1-2,TRBD1,TGTGCCAGCAGCTCTCCAGGGACAGGGATCTATGGCTACACCTTC,CASSSPGTGIYGYTF
.,TRBV7-2,TRBJ1-2,TRBD1,TGTGCCAGCAGCTCGTTAGGGGGGACAGATGGCTACACCTTC,CASSSLGGTDGYTF
medium-sized,TRBV10-3,TRBJ1-6,TRBD1,TGTGCCATCAGTGGCGAGATGGGGACAGTCAGCAATTCACCCCTCCACTTT,CAISGEMGTVSNSPLHF
.,TRBV7-8,TRBJ2-7,TRBD1,TGTGCCAGCAGCTTCCTGGGGGGGACAGGGTATTCCTACGAGCAGTACTTC,CASSFLGGTGYSYEQYF
.,TRBV10-3,TRBJ2-1,.,TGTGCCATCAGTGAGGCGACGGACCGGGCAGGCAATGAGCAGTTCTTC,CAISEATDRAGNEQFF
.,TRBV6-1,TRBJ2-7,TRBD2,TGTGCCAGCAGTCCAGCCGGACTAGCGGAACCTTACGAGCAGTACTTC,CASSPAGLAEPYEQYF
once,TRBV25-1,TRBJ1-2,.,TGTGCCAGCAGCCCAAATCCCGGACAACTAGCAGGTGGCTACACCTTC,CASSPNPGQLAGGYTF
once,TRBV9,TRBJ1-2,TRBD1,TGTGCCAGCAGCCCCGGACAGGGGGGCGACTACGGCTACACCTTC,CASSPGQGGDYGYTF
.,TRBV25-1,TRBJ2-7,.,TGTGCCTACACCACGGGTAGCTCCCACGAGCAGTACTTC,CAYTTGSSHEQYF
.,TRBV7-9,TRBJ2-7,.,TGTGCCAGCAGCTCGCCGAGACAGTCTGCCTACGAGCAGTACTTC,CASSSPRQSAYEQYF
.,TRBV15,TRBJ2-5,TRBD2,TGTGCCACCAGCAGAGGCAAGCGTAGCGGGGGGGCCCAAGAGACCCAGTACTTC,CATSRGKRSGGAQETQYF
.,TRBV25-1,TRBJ1-4,.,TGTGCCAGCAGGGGACAAGTATCAACTAATGAAAAACTGTTTTTT,CASRGQVSTNEKLFF
.,TRBV20-1,TRBJ2-5,TRBD2,TGCAGTGCTAGAGGGGATAGCGGGGGGGACCGACGTTGGACCCAGTACTTC,CSARGDSGGDRRWTQYF
.,TRBV7-8,TRBJ1-2,.,TGTGCCAGCAGCTTAGCGGGCAGTAACTATGGCTACACCTTC,CASSLAGSNYGYTF
.,TRBV29-1,TRBJ1-1,TRBD1,TGCAGCGCCGCCGCAGGGGGTGGGAACACTGAAGCTTCCTTT,CSAAAGGGNTEASF
few,TRBV20-1,TRBJ2-5,TRBD2,TGCAGTGCTAGAACACTAGCGGGGGCCAGAGAGACCCAGTACTTC,CSARTLAGARETQYF
many,TRBV7-8,TRBJ2-1,.,TGTGCCAGCAGAGACCCTCAGCGCGTCAACAATGAGCAGTTCTTC,CASRDPQRVNNEQFF
.,TRBV25-1,TRBJ2-1,.,TGTGCCAGCCTTGCTTCCAATGAGCAGTTCTTC,CASLASNEQFF
.,TRBV7-9,TRBJ1-2,.,TGTGCCAGCAGCTTGAACGTGGATGGCTACACCTTC,CASSLNVDGYTF
.,TRBV4-1,TRBJ2-7,.,TGCGCCAGCAGCCAATCTAAGGGACCGAGCTACGAGCGGTACTTC,CASSQSKGPSYERYF